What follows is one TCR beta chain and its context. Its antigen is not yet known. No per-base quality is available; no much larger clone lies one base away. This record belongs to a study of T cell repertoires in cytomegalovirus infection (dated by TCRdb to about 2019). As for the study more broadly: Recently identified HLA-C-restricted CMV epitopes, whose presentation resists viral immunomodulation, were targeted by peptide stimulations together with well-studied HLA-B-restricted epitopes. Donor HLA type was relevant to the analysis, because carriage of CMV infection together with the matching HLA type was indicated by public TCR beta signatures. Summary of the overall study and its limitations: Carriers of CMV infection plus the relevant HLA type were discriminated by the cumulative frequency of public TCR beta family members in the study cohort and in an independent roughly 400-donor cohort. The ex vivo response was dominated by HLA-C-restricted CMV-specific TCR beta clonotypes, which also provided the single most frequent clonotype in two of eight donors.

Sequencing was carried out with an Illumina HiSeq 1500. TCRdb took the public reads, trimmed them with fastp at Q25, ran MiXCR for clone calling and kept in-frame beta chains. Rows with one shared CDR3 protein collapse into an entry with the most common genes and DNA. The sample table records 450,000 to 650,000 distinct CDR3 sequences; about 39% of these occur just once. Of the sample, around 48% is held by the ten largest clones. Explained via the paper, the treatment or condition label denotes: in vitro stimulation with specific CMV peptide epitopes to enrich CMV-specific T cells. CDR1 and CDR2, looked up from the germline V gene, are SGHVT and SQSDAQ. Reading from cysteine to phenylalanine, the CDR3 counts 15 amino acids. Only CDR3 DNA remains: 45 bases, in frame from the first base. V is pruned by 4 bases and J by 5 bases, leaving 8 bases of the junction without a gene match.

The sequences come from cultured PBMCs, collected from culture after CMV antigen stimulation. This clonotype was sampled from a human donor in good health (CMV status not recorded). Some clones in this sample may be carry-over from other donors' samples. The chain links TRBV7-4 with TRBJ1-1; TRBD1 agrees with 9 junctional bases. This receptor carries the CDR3 CASSYGTGWGTEAFF. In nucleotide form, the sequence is TGTGCCAGCAGCTACGGGACAGGGTGGGGAACTGAAGCTTTCTTT.